Below are 13 T cell receptor beta chains sequenced from a single sample in a study of T cells in Graves' hyperthyroidism and ophthalmopathy. RNA transcripts gave rise to amplified TCR beta CDR3 regions. During a first-round RT-PCR of the TCR CDR3, the HTBI primer set was used. In TCRdb, the multiplex PCR reads were re-called with MiXCR into one record per CDR3 protein. In the table there are around 290,000 distinct CDR3 sequences, about 14% of which are singletons. Source material: blood. All receptors derive from a woman aged 25 to 39 with Graves' hyperthyroidism that later progressed to Graves' ophthalmopathy.

This clonotype has a count of ten or more. The gene calls are TRBV7-2 and TRBJ2-3; TRBD1 aligns across 11 bases. The CDR3 contains 14 residues. Per the germline V gene, CDR1 is SGHTA and CDR2 is FQGNSA. Trimming at V came to 6 bases and at J to 6 bases, leaving 5 bases not matched to a gene. The CDR3 sequence is CASRRTGGADTQYF. The CDR3 coding sequence is TGTGCCAGCAGACGGACAGGGGGCGCGGATACGCAGTATTTT.

This chain connects TRBV18 to TRBJ1-4; D gene uncertain. Trimming cost V 3 bases and J 8 bases, with 13 bases left between them. The CDR3 runs to 14 residues. CDR1 and CDR2 from the germline V gene are KGHSH and LQKENI. CDR3 bases: TGTGCCAGCTCACCCGAGAGATATGGGGAAAAACTGTTTTTT. Its translation: CASSPERYGEKLFF.

This clonotype was seen at least ten times. This rearrangement joins TRBV28 to TRBJ2-1; 11 bases are shared with TRBD2. The trim removed 6 bases at V and 10 bases at J, leaving 8 bases unmatched. CDR1 and CDR2 from the germline V gene are MDHEN and SYDVKM. The CDR3 length is 14 residues. The CDR3 DNA sequence: TGTGCCAGCAGAATAGCGGGAGGGCCTAAGGAGCAGTTCTTC. It codes for CASRIAGGPKEQFF.

The genes are TRBV11-2 and TRBJ2-2; D gene unclear. Germline assignment: CDR1 SGHAT and CDR2 FQNNGV. The CDR3 is made up of 13 amino acids. V lost 2 bases and J lost 4, with 5 bases in between. This CDR3 reads CASSLSPTGELFF. The CDR3 coding sequence is TGTGCCAGCAGCTTATCCCCCACCGGGGAGCTGTTTTTT.

In the case of this clonotype: Possible read error: a much larger clone is one base away. The chain employs TRBV6-1 and TRBJ1-2; 10 bases are a match to TRBD1. Germline V lookup: CDR1 MNHNS, CDR2 SASEGT. The CDR3 spans 15 residues. The junction had 17 bases not matched to a gene; V was cut back by 5 bases and J by 14 bases. This CDR3 reads CASSRPGQGISSATF. The CDR3, as DNA: TGTGCCAGCAGTCGCCCGGGACAGGGGATTTCGAGCGCAACCTTC.

The chain is built from TRBV20-1 and TRBJ1-4; 8 nucleotides align to TRBD1. Germline V gene sequence: CDR1 DFQATT, CDR2 SNEGSKA (reference sequence). The length of the CDR3 is 13 residues. V dropped 5 bases and J dropped 4; count of bases not matched to a gene: 3. The DNA of the CDR3 is TGCAGTGCTCCGGGACAGGATAATGAAAAACTGTTTTTT. This translates into CSAPGQDNEKLFF.

This clonotype was seen ten or more times. The chain employs TRBV7-9 and TRBJ2-2; 7 bases agree with TRBD1. The CDR3 is made up of 17 amino acids. The V segment lost 10 bases and the J segment 5 bases; nucleotides outside the gene matches: 19. Per the germline V gene, CDR1 is SEHNR and CDR2 is FQNEAQ (reference sequence). CDR3 protein: CATRPSGTATRTGELFF. CDR3 coding DNA: TGTGCCACCCGCCCATCCGGGACAGCGACGCGGACCGGGGAGCTGTTTTTT.

This clonotype was counted many times. The CDR3 DNA sequence: TGTGCCAGCAGCGGAACGGACCCCACAGATACGCAGTATTTT. Its protein is CASSGTDPTDTQYF. This chain joins TRBV7-2 and TRBJ2-3; the D is unclear. V was clipped by 5 bases and J by 2 bases, with 11 bases between them. CDR1 and CDR2 (germline): SGHTA, FQGNSA. There are 14 residues in the CDR3. Complete variable domain (other parts from reference TRBV7-2 and TRBJ2-3): GAGVSQSPSNKVTEKGKDVELRCDPISGHTALYWYRQSLGQGLEFLIYFQGNSAPDKSGLPSDRFSAERTGGSVSTLTIQRTQQEDSAVYLCASSGTDPTDTQYFGPGTRLTVL.

This clonotype appeared a few times. One end of the junction does not line up with germline, which may come from a read error. The chain joins TRBV29-1 to TRBJ2-1, with D possibly being TRBD1 or TRBD2 (6 bases each). The length of the CDR3 is 14 residues. CDR1 and CDR2 from the germline V gene are SQVTM and ANQGSEA. The DNA of the CDR3 is TGCAGCGTTGATATTATGGGGGGCTACGATGAGCAGTTCTTC. Translated: CSVDIMGGYDEQFF.

This clonotype occurred many times. The V call is TRBV27, the J call TRBJ2-7, with 8 bases fitting TRBD2. The CDR3 is made up of 15 amino acids. V gave up 3 bases and J gave up 5 bases; unmatched junction bases: 9. Per the germline V gene, CDR1 is MNHEY and CDR2 is SMNVEV (reference sequence). The CDR3 reads CASSFGPGGTNEQYF. CDR3 bases: TGTGCCAGCAGTTTCGGCCCGGGAGGGACCAACGAGCAGTACTTC.

This clonotype was counted ten times or more. The chain is built from TRBV2 and TRBJ2-2; TRBD2 aligns across 12 bases. From germline, CDR1 is SNHLY and CDR2 FYNNEI. This CDR3 spans 16 amino acids. With 5 bases clipped from V and 5 bases from J, the junction kept 6 bases outside the gene matches. Written as DNA, the CDR3 is TGTGCCAGCAGTCAACTAGCGGGAGGTGGGACCGGGGAGCTGTTTTTT. Translated, it gives CASSQLAGGGTGELFF.

As regards this clonotype: This may be a read error, as it is one base from a much larger clone. J is TRBJ2-3 and V is TRBV7-8, with D tentatively TRBD1 (5 bases). The germline CDR1 and CDR2 sequences are SGHVS and FQNEAQ. Trimming removed 5 bases from V and 2 bases from J, with 11 bases in between. The CDR3 totals 14 residues. The CDR3 spells CASSPTEITDTQYF. For the CDR3, the DNA is TGTGCCAGCAGCCCGACAGAGATCACAGATACGCAGTATTTT. Looking up the rest from reference TRBV7-8 and TRBJ2-3 gives the full variable domain: GAGVSQSPRYKVAKRGQDVALRCDPISGHVSLFWYQQALGQGPEFLTYFQNEAQLDKSGLPSDRFFAERPEGSVSTLKIQRTQQEDSAVYLCASSPTEITDTQYFGPGTRLTVL.

This clonotype was seen at least ten times. The CDR3 sequence: CASSVLTGGYNEQFF. The CDR3 nucleotides read TGTGCCAGCAGCGTCCTGACAGGGGGCTACAATGAGCAGTTCTTC. The chain joins TRBV9 to TRBJ2-1, with 9 nucleotides matching TRBD1. This CDR3 spans 15 amino acids. CDR1 and CDR2 (germline): SGDLS, YYNGEE. The V gene end was trimmed by 2 bases and the J gene end by 3 bases; junction bases not matched to a gene: 3.